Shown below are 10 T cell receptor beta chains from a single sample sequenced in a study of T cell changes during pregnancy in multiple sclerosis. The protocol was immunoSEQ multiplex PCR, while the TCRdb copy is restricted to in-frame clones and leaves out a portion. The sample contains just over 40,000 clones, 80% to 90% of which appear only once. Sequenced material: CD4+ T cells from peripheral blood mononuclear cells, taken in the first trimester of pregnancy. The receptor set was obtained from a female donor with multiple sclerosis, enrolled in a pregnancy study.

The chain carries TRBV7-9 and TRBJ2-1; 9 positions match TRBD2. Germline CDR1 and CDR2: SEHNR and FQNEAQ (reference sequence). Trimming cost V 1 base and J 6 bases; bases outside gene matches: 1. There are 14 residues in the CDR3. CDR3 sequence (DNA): TGTGCCAGCAGCTTAGGTAGCGGGAGCAATGAGCAGTTCTTC. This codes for CASSLGSGSNEQFF.

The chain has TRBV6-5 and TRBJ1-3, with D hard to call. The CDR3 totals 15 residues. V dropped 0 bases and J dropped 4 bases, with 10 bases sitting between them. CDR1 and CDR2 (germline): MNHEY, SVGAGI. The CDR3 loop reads CASSYSANVGNTIYF. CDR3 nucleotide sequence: TGTGCCAGCAGTTACTCTGCTAACGTGGGAAACACCATATATTTT.

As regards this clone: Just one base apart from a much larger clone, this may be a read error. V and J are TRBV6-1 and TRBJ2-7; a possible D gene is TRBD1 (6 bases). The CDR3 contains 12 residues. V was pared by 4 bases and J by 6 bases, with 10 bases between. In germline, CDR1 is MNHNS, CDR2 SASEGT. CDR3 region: CASSAGACEQYF. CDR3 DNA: TGTGCCAGCAGTGCAGGGGCCTGCGAGCAGTACTTC.

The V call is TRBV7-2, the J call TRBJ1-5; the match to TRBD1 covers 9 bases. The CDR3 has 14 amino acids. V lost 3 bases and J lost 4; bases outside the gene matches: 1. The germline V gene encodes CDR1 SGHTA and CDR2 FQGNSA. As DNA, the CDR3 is TGTGCCAGCAGCTTGACAGGGGGGAATCAGCCCCAGCATTTT. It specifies CASSLTGGNQPQHF.

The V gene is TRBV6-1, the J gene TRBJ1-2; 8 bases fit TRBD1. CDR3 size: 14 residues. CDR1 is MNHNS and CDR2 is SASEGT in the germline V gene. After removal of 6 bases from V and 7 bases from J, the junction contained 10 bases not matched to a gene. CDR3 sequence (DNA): TGTGCCAGCAGACTTGGACAGGGAGTCGGTGGCTACACCTTC. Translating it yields CASRLGQGVGGYTF.

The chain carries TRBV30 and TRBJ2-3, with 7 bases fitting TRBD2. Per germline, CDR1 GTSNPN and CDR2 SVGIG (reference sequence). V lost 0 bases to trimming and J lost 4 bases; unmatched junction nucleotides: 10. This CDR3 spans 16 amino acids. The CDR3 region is CAWSVGSGARSDTQYF. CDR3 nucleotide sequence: TGTGCCTGGAGTGTAGGGAGCGGGGCTCGTTCAGATACGCAGTATTTT.

CDR3 loop: CASSQDRRAGFGEAFF. The CDR3 bases are TGCGCCAGCAGCCAAGATCGGAGGGCAGGGTTCGGTGAAGCTTTCTTT. The V gene is TRBV4-3, the J gene TRBJ1-1; D may be TRBD1 (5 bases). This CDR3 is built from 16 residues. The V gene's germline CDR1 is LGHNA and CDR2 YSLEER. Trimming pared 0 bases from V and 7 bases from J, leaving 18 bases between.

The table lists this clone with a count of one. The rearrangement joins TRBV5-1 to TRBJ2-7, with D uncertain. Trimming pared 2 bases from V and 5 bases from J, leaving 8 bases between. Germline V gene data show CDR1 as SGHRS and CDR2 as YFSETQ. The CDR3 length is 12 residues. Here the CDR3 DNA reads TGCGCCAGCAGCTTAGACCGGGACGAGCAGTACTTC. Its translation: CASSLDRDEQYF.

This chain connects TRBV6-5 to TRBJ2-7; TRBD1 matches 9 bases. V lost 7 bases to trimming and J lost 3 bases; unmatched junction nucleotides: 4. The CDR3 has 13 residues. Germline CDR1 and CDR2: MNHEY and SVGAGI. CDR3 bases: TGTGCCAGCACCCCGACAGGGGGCTACGAGCAGTACTTC. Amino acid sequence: CASTPTGGYEQYF.

This CDR3 reads CASSLQWFANTGELFF. For the CDR3, the DNA is TGTGCCAGCAGCTTGCAGTGGTTCGCGAACACCGGGGAGCTGTTTTTT. V is TRBV5-4 and J is TRBJ2-2; D is ambiguous. CDR3 size: 16 residues. Germline V gene sequence: CDR1 SGHNT, CDR2 YYREEE (reference sequence). V dropped 1 base and J dropped 0 bases, with 10 bases sitting between them.